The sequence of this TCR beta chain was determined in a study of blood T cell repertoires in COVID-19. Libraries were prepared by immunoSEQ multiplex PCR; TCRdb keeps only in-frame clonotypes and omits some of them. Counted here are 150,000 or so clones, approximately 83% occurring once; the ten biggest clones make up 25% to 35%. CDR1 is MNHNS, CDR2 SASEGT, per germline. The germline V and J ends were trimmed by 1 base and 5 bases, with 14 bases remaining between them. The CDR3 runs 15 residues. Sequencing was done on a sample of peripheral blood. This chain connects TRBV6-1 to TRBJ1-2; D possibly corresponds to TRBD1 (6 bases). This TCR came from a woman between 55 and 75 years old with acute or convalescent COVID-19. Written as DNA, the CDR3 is TGTGCCAGCAGTGAAGGAGGGAACAGGGTATATGGCTACACCTTC. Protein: CASSEGGNRVYGYTF.